These T cell receptor beta chains were read from a single sample in a study of shared clonotypes between healthy human individuals. Some clones are missing from TCRdb's copy, which holds only in-frame ones; the method was immunoSEQ multiplex PCR. The sample consists of roughly 1,100,000 clones, about 80% of them appearing once. Material for sequencing was memory CD4+ T cells sorted from blood. These receptors were obtained from a man aged 18 to 30 in good health. CDR3s include the opening cysteine and the closing phenylalanine or tryptophan. The D gene is left open where the match is weak. A row's size may be missing; if present it is once, few, many or a size class.

>-|TRBJ2-1|-|TRBV7-2
CASSLASGTAGNEQFF
TGTGCCAGCAGCTTAGCTAGCGGGACAGCCGGCAATGAGCAGTTCTTC
>TRBD2|TRBJ2-1|-|TRBV15
CATSRELSGREQFF
TGTGCCACCAGCAGAGAATTGAGCGGGAGGGAGCAGTTCTTC
>-|TRBJ2-7|few|TRBV6-5
CASRGSGYEQYF
TGTGCCAGCAGAGGCTCGGGCTACGAGCAGTACTTC
>TRBD1|TRBJ1-5|-|TRBV7-9
CASSLGQGWGQPQHF
TGTGCCAGCAGCTTAGGACAGGGCTGGGGTCAGCCCCAGCATTTT
>TRBD1|TRBJ2-7|-|TRBV5-1
CASSLRTGGTGFYEQYF
TGCGCCAGCAGCCTAAGGACAGGGGGCACAGGGTTTTACGAGCAGTACTTC
>-|TRBJ1-2|-|TRBV15
CATSVGKTYGYTF
TGTGCCACCAGCGTTGGAAAGACCTATGGCTACACCTTC
>-|TRBJ2-3|few|TRBV5-1
CASSLRGVSTDTQYF
TGCGCCAGCAGCTTGCGCGGGGTTAGCACAGATACGCAGTATTTT
>-|TRBJ2-1|-|TRBV27
CASSPTVGLGWEQFF
TGTGCCAGCAGTCCTACTGTCGGTTTGGGCTGGGAGCAGTTCTTC
>TRBD1|TRBJ1-1|many|TRBV19
CASRTTGANTEAFF
TGTGCCAGTAGGACGACAGGGGCTAACACTGAAGCTTTCTTT
>-|TRBJ2-5|-|TRBV7-7
CASSLVQAGGMETQYF
TGTGCTAGCAGCTTAGTACAGGCGGGTGGCATGGAGACCCAGTACTTC
>-|TRBJ2-2|-|TRBV6-1
CASTQGYTGELFF
TGTGCCAGCACCCAGGGTTACACCGGGGAGCTGTTTTTT
>TRBD2|TRBJ2-1|-|TRBV7-2
CASSFSGNDNEQFF
TGTGCCAGCAGCTTTAGCGGGAACGACAATGAGCAGTTCTTC
>TRBD1|TRBJ1-3|-|TRBV29-1
CSVGQGDGNTIYF
TGCAGCGTCGGACAGGGGGATGGAAACACCATATATTTT
>TRBD1|TRBJ1-1|once|TRBV20-1
CRGQGMTEAFF
TGCAGGGGACAGGGAATGACTGAAGCTTTCTTT
>-|TRBJ1-1|-|TRBV5-4
CASSLSTSAGTEAFF
TGTGCCAGCAGCTTGAGTACCTCGGCGGGCACTGAAGCTTTCTTT
>-|TRBJ1-1|-|TRBV30
CASPPGEWNTEAFF
TGTGCCTCCCCCCCTGGGGAATGGAACACTGAAGCTTTCTTT
>TRBD2|TRBJ2-1|few|TRBV7-2
CASSLSGLAGASGQFF
TGTGCCAGCAGCCTTAGCGGGCTAGCGGGAGCCAGTGGGCAGTTCTTC
>-|TRBJ2-5|-|TRBV18
CASSPQGSQETQYF
TGTGCCAGCTCACCTCAGGGGAGCCAAGAGACCCAGTACTTC
>-|TRBJ1-2|-|TRBV28
CASSAQGIIGYTF
TGTGCCAGCAGTGCACAGGGAATAATTGGCTACACCTTC
>TRBD1|TRBJ1-1|-|TRBV2
CASRTGGFSEAFF
TGTGCCAGCAGAACAGGGGGTTTCTCTGAAGCTTTCTTT
>-|TRBJ2-5|-|TRBV9
CASSVEDGETQYF
TGTGCCAGCAGCGTAGAGGATGGGGAGACCCAGTACTTC
>-|TRBJ2-7|-|TRBV6-5
CASSTPLYEQYF
TGTGCCAGCAGTACGCCTCTTTACGAGCAGTACTTC
>-|TRBJ2-3|-|TRBV9
CASSVGRGTDTQYF
TGTGCCAGCAGCGTAGGTCGTGGTACAGATACGCAGTATTTT
>-|TRBJ1-1|once|TRBV5-4
CASSLGKEMNTEAFF
TGTGCCAGCAGCTTGGGGAAGGAGATGAACACTGAAGCTTTCTTT
>-|TRBJ2-2|-|TRBV2
CAIQSGGPNTGELFF
TGTGCCATCCAGAGTGGGGGTCCGAACACCGGGGAGCTGTTTTTT
>-|TRBJ2-3|once|TRBV19
CASSNLWQSTDTQYF
TGTGCCAGTAGTAACCTGTGGCAGAGCACAGATACGCAGTATTTT
>-|TRBJ1-4|-|TRBV5-6
CASSLLLPGQEEKLFF
TGTGCCAGCAGCTTGCTGTTGCCCGGCCAGGAGGAAAAACTGTTTTTT
>-|TRBJ1-1|-|TRBV11-2
CASSSQGPVTTEAFF
TGTGCCAGCAGCTCGCAGGGCCCGGTCACCACTGAAGCTTTCTTT
>-|TRBJ2-1|few|TRBV19
CASSIDRYEQFF
TGTGCCAGTAGTATCGACCGATACGAGCAGTTCTTC
>-|TRBJ2-5|-|TRBV5-1
CASSLVGGPTQETQYF
TGCGCCAGCAGCTTGGTTGGGGGGCCGACCCAAGAGACCCAGTACTTC
>-|TRBJ2-3|-|TRBV2
CASASTDTQYF
TGTGCCAGCGCGAGCACAGATACGCAGTATTTT
>TRBD1|TRBJ2-7|few|TRBV4-2
CASSRYLGTDDEQYF
TGTGCCAGCAGCCGATACCTAGGGACAGACGACGAGCAGTACTTC
>-|TRBJ1-1|-|TRBV5-1
CASSLGANTEAFF
TGCGCCAGCAGCTTAGGGGCTAACACTGAAGCTTTCTTT
>-|TRBJ2-7|-|TRBV5-5
CASSPRFFSYEQYF
TGTGCCAGCAGCCCCAGGTTTTTCTCCTACGAGCAGTACTTC